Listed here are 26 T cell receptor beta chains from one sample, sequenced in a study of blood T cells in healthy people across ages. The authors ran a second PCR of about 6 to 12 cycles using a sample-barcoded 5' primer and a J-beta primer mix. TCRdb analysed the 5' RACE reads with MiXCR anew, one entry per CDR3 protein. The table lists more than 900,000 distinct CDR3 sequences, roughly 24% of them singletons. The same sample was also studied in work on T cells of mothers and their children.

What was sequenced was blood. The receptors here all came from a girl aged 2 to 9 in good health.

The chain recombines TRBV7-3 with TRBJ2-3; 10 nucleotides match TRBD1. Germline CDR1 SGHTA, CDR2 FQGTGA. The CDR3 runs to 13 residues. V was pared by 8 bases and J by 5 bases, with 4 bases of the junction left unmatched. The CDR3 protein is CASRDRGGDTQYF. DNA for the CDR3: TGTGCCAGCCGGGACAGGGGAGGAGATACGCAGTATTTT.

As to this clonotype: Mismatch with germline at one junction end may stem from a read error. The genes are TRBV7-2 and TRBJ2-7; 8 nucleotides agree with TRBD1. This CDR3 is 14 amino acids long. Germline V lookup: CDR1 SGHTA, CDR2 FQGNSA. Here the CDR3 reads CANSLSRDRSEQYF. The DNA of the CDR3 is TGTGCCAACAGCTTGTCCCGGGACAGGTCCGAGCAGTACTTC.

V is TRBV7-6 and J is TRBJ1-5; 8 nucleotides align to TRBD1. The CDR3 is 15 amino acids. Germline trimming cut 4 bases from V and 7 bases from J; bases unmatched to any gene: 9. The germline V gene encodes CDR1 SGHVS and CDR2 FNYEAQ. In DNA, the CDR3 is TGTGCCAGCAGCTCACTACAGGGGGTAGGGCAGCCCCAGCATTTT. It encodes CASSSLQGVGQPQHF.

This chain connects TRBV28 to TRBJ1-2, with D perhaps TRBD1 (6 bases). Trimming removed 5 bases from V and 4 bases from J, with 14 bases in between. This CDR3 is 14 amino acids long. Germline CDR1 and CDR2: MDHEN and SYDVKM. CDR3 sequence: CASSRTEFLYGYTF. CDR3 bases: TGTGCCAGCAGTCGGACAGAATTCCTCTATGGCTACACCTTC.

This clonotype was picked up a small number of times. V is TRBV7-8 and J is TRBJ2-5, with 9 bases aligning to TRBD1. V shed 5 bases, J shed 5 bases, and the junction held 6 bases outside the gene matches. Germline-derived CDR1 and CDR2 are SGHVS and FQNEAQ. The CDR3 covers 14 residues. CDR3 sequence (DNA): TGTGCCAGCAGCGCGTGGACAGGGGCGGAGACCCAGTACTTC. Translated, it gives CASSAWTGAETQYF.

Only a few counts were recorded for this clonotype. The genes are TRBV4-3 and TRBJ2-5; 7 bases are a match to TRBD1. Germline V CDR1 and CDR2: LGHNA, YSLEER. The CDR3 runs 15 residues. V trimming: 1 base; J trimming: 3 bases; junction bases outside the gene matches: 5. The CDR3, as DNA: TGCGCCAGCAGCCAAGGAACAGGGGTAGAAGAGACCCAGTACTTC. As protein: CASSQGTGVEETQYF.

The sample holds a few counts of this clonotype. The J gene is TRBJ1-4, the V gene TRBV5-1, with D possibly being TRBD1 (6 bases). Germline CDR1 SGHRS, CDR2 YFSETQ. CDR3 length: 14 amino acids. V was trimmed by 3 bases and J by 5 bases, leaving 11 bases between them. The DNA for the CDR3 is TGCGCCAGCAGCTACAGGGAGAGAAATGAAAAACTGTTTTTT. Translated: CASSYRERNEKLFF.

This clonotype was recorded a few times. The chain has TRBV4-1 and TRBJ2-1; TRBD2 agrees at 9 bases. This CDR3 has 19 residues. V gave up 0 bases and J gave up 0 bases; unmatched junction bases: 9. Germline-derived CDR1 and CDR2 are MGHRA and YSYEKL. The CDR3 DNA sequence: TGCGCCAGCAGCCAAGAGGCCAGCGGGAGGACCTTCTCCTACAATGAGCAGTTCTTC. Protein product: CASSQEASGRTFSYNEQFF.

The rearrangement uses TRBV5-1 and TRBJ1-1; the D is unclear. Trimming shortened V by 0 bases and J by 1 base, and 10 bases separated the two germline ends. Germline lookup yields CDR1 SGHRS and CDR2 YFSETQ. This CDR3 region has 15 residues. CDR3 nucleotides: TGCGCCAGCAGCTTGGTCCCCCCTACGAACACTGAAGCTTTCTTT. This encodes CASSLVPPTNTEAFF. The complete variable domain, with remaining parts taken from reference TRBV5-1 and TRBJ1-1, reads KAGVTQTPRYLIKTRGQQVTLSCSPISGHRSVSWYQQTPGQGLQFLFEYFSETQRNKGNFPGRFSGRQFSNSRSEMNVSTLELGDSALYLCASSLVPPTNTEAFFGQGTRLTVV.

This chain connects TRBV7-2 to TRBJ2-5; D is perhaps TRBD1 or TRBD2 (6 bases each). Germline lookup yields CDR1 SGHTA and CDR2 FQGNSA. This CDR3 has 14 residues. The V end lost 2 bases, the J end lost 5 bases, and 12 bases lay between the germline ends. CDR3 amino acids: CASSLMGGGETQYF. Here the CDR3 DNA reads TGTGCCAGCAGCTTAATGGGGGGCGGGGAGACCCAGTACTTC.

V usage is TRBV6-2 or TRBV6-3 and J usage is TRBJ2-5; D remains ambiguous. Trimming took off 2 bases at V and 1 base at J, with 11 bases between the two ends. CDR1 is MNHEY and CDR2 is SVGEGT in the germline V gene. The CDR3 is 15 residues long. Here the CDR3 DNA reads TGTGCCAGCAGTTACGGCCGGCGCCTCCAAGAGACCCAGTACTTC. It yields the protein CASSYGRRLQETQYF.

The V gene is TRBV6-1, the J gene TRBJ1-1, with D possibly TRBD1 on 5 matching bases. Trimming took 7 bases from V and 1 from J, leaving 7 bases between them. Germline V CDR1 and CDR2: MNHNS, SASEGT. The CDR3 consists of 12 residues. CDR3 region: CASIQGNTEAFF. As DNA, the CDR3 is TGTGCCAGCATTCAGGGGAACACTGAAGCTTTCTTT.

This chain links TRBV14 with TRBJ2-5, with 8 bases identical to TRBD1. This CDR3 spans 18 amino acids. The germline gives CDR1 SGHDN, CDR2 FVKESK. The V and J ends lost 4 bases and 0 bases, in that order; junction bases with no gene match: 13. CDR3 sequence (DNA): TGTGCCAGCAGCCCACTTTTTGGACAGGGAGCGGACCAAGAGACCCAGTACTTC. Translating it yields CASSPLFGQGADQETQYF.

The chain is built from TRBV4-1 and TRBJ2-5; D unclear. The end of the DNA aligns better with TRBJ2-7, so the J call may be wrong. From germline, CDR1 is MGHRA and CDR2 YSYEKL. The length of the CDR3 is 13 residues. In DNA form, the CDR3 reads TGCGCCAGCAGCCAAGGGGCGGACTACGAGCAGTACTTC. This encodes CASSQGADYEQYF.

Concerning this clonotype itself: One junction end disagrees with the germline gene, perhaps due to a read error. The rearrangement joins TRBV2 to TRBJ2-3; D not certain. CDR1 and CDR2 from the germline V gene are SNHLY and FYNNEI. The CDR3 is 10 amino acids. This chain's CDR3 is CAGFSDTRYF. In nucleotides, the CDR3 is TGTGCCGGGTTTTCAGATACGCGGTATTTT. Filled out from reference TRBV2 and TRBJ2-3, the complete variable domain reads EPEVTQTPSHQVTQMGQEVILRCVPISNHLYFYWYRQILGQKVEFLVSFYNNEISEKSEIFDDQFSVERPDGSNFTLKIRSTKLEDSAMYFCAGFSDTRYFGPGTRLTVL.

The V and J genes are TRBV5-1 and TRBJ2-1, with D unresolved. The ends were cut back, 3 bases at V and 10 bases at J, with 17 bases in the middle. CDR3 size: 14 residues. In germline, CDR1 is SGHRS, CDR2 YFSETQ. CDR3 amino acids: CASSSGDMRREQFF. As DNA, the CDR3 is TGCGCCAGCAGCTCAGGTGACATGCGGCGGGAGCAGTTCTTC.

CDR3 residues: CSARDRLLGQTNIQYF. For the CDR3, the DNA is TGCAGTGCTAGAGATAGGCTGTTAGGACAGACAAACATTCAGTACTTC. V usage is TRBV20-1 and J usage is TRBJ2-4; TRBD1 is a possible D gene (6 bases). The V end lost 0 bases, the J end lost 6 bases, and 18 bases lay between the germline ends. CDR1 is DFQATT and CDR2 is SNEGSKA in the germline V gene (reference sequence). There are 16 residues in the CDR3.

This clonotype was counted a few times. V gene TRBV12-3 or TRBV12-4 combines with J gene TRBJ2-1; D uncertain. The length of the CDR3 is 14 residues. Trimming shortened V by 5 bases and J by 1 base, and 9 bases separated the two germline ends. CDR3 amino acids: CASSPKGSYNEQFF. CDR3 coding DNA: TGTGCCAGCAGTCCTAAAGGATCCTACAATGAGCAGTTCTTC.

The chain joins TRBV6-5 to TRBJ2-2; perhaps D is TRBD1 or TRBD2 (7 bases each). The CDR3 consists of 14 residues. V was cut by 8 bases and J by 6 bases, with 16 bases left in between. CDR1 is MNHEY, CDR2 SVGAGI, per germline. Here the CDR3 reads CASYRDSGAGELFF. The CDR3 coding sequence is TGTGCCAGCTACCGGGACAGCGGGGCCGGGGAGCTGTTTTTT.

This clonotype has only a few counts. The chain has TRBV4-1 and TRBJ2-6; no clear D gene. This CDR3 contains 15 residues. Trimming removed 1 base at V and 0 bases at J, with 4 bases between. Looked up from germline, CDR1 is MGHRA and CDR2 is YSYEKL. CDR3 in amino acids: CASSQVFSGANVLTF. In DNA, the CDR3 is TGCGCCAGCAGCCAAGTGTTCTCTGGGGCCAACGTCCTGACTTTC.

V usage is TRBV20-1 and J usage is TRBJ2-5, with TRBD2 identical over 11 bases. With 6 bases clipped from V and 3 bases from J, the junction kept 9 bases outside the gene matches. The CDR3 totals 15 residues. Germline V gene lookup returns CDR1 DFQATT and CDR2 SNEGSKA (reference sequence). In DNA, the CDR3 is TGCAGTGCGTACGGGTCGACTAGCGGGAAAGAGACCCAGTACTTC. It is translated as CSAYGSTSGKETQYF.

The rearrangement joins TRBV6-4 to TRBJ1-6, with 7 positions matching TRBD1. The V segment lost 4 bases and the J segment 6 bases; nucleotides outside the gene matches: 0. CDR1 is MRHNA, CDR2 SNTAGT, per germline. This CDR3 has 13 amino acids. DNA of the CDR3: TGTGCCAGCAGTGGGGACAGTAATTCACCCCTCCACTTT. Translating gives CASSGDSNSPLHF.

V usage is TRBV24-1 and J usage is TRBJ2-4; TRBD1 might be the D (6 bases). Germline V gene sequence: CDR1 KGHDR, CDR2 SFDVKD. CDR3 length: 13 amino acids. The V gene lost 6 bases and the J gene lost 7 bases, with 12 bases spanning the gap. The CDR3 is CATSLQGSNIQYF. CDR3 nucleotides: TGTGCCACCAGTTTACAGGGTAGTAACATTCAGTACTTC.

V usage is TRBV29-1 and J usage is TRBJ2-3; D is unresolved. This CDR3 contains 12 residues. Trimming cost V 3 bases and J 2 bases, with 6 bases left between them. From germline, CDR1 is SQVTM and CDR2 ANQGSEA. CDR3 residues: CSVEAVTDTQYF. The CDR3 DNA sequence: TGCAGCGTTGAGGCTGTCACAGATACGCAGTATTTT.

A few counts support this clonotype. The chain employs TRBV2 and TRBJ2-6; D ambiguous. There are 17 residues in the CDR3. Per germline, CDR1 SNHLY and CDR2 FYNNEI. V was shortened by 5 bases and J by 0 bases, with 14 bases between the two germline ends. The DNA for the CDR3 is TGTGCCAGCAGTATTTATAGACCGAGCTCTGGGGCCAACGTCCTGACTTTC. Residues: CASSIYRPSSGANVLTF.

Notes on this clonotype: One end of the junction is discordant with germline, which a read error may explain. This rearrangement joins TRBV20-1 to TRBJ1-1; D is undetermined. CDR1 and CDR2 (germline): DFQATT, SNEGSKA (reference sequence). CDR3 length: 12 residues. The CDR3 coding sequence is TGCAGTACTAGAGATCCGGCCCTTGAAGCCTTCTTT. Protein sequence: CSTRDPALEAFF.